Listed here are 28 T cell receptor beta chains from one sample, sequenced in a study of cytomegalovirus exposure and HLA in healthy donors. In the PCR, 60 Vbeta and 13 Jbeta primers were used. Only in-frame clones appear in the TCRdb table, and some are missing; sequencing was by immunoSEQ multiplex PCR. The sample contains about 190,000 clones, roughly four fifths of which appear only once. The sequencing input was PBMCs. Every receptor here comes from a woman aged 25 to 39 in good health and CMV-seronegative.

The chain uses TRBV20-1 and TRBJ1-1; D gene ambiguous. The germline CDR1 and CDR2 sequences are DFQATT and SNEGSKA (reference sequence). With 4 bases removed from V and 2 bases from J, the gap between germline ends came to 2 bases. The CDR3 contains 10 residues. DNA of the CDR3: TGCAGTGCTACTAACACTGAAGCTTTCTTT. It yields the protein CSATNTEAFF.

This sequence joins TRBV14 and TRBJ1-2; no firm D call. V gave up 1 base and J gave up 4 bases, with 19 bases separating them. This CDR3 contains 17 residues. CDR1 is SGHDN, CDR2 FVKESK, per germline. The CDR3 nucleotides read TGTGCCAGCAGCCAAGTAAAGTACGGAGGGCAGCCCTATGGCTACACCTTC. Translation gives CASSQVKYGGQPYGYTF.

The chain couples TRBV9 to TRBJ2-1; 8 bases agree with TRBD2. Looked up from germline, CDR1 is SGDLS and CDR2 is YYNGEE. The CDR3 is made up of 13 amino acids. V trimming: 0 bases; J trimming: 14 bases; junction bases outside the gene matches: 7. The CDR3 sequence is CASSVAVAGGEFF. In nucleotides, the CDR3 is TGTGCCAGCAGCGTAGCTGTTGCGGGAGGCGAGTTCTTC.

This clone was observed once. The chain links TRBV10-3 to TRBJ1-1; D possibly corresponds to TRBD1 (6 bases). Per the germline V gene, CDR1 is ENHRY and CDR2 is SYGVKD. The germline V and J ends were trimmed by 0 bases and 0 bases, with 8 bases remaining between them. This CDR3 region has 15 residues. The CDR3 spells CAISESAGVNTEAFF. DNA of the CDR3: TGTGCCATCAGTGAGTCGGCAGGGGTGAACACTGAAGCTTTCTTT.

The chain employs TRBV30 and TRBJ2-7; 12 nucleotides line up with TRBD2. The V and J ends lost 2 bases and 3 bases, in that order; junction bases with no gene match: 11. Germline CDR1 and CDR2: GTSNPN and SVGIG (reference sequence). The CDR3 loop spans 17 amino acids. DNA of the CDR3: TGTGCCTGGAGTCCTCCCGGCGGACTAGCGGGACTCTACGAGCAGTACTTC. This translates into CAWSPPGGLAGLYEQYF.

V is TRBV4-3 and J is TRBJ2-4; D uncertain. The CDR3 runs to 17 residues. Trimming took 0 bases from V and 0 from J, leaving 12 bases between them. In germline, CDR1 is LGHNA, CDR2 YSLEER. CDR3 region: CASSQEAQTLAKNIQYF. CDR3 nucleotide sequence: TGCGCCAGCAGCCAAGAGGCGCAGACTCTAGCCAAAAACATTCAGTACTTC.

CDR3 coding DNA: TGTGCCAGCAGTCGGGGGGGGAGCGGGACAGATACGCAGTATTTT. Its protein is CASSRGGSGTDTQYF. V is TRBV2 and J is TRBJ2-3; 8 bases map to TRBD2. The CDR3 has 15 residues. Germline V gives CDR1 SNHLY, CDR2 FYNNEI. The junction had 7 bases not matched to a gene; V was cut back by 5 bases and J by 3 bases.

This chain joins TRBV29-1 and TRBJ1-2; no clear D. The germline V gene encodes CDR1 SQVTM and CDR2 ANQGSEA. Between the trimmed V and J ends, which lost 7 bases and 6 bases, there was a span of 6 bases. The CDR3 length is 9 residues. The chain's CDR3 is CSALDGYTF. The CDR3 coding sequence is TGCAGCGCCCTTGATGGCTACACCTTC.

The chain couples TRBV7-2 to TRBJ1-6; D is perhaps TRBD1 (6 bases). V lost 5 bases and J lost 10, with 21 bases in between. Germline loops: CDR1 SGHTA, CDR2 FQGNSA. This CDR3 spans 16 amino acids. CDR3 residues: CASSPGAGTFGSPLHF. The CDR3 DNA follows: TGTGCCAGCAGCCCTGGGGCCGGGACATTTGGCTCACCCCTCCACTTT. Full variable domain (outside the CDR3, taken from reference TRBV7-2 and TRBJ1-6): GAGVSQSPSNKVTEKGKDVELRCDPISGHTALYWYRQSLGQGLEFLIYFQGNSAPDKSGLPSDRFSAERTGGSVSTLTIQRTQQEDSAVYLCASSPGAGTFGSPLHFGNGTRLTVT.

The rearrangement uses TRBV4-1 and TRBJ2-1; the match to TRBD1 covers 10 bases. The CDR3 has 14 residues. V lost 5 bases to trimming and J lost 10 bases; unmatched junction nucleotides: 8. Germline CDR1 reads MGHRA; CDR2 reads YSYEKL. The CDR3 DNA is TGCGCCAGCAGCTTCGGGACAGGGGAGGAAGAGCAGTTCTTC. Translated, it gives CASSFGTGEEEQFF.

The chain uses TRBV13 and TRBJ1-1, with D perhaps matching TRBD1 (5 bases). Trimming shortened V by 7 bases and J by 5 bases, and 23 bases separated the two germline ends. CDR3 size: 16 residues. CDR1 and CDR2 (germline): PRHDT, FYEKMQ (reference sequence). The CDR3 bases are TGTGCCAGCACCCTTAGCTTCAGGGTCCGTGGGACTGAAGCTTTCTTT. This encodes CASTLSFRVRGTEAFF.

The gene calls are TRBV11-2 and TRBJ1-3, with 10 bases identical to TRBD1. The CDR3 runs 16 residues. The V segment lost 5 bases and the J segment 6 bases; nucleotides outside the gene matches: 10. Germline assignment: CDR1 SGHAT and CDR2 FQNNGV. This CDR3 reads CASSRRPGQGINTIYF. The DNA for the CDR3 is TGTGCCAGCAGCAGACGGCCGGGACAGGGGATAAACACCATATATTTT.

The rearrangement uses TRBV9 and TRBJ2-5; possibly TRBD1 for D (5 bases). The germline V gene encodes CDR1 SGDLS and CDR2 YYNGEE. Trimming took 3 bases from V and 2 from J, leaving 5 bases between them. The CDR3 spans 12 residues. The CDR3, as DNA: TGTGCCAGCAGCGAGGGGCAAGAGACCCAGTACTTC. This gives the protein CASSEGQETQYF.

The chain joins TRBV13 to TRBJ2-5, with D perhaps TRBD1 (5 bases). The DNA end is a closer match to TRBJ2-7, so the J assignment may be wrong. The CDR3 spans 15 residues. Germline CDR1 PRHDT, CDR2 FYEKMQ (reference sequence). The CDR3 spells CASSFRFRALYEQYF. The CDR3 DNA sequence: TGTGCCAGCAGCTTTAGGTTCAGGGCGCTTTACGAGCAGTACTTC.

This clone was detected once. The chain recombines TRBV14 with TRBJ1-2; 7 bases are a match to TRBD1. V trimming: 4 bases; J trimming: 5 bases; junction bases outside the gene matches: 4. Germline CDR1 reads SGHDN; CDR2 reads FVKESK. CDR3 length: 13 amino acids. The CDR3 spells CASSPGTAYGYTF. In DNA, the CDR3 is TGTGCCAGCAGCCCCGGGACAGCTTATGGCTACACCTTC.

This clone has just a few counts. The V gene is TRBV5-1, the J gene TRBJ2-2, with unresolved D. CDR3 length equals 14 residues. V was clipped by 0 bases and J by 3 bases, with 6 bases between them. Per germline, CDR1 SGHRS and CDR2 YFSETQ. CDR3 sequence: CASSLAQYTGELFF. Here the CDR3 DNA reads TGCGCCAGCAGCTTGGCCCAATACACCGGGGAGCTGTTTTTT.

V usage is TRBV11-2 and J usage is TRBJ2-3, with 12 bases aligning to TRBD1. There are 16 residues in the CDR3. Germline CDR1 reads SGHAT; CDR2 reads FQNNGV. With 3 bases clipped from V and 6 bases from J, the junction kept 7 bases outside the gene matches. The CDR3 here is CASSLLKGQGADTQYF. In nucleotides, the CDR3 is TGTGCCAGCAGCTTGCTTAAGGGACAGGGGGCTGATACGCAGTATTTT.

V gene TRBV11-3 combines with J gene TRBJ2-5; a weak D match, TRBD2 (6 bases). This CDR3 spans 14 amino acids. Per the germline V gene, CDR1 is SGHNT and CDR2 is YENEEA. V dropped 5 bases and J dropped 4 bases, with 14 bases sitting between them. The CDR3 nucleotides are TGTGCCAGCAGCCCCGGGACTGTGGGAGAGACCCAGTACTTC. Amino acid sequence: CASSPGTVGETQYF.

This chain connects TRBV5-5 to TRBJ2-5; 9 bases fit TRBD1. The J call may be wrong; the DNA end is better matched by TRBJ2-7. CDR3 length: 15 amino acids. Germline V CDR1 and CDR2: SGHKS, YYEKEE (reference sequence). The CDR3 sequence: CASSLLWDRVYEQYF. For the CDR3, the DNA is TGTGCCAGCAGCTTGTTGTGGGACAGGGTCTACGAGCAGTACTTC.

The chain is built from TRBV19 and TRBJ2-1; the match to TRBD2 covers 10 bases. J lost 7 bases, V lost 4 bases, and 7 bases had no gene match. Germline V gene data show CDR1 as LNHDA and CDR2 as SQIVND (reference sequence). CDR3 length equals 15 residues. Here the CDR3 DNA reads TGTGCCAGTAGTAATATAGCGGGAGGACGGAATGAGCAGTTCTTC. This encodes CASSNIAGGRNEQFF.

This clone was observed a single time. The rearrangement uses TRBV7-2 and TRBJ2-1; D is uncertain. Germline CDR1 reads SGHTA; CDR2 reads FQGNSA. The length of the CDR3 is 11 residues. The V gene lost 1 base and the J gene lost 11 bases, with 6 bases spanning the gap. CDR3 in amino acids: CASSLDRKQFF. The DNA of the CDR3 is TGTGCCAGCAGCTTAGACAGAAAGCAGTTCTTC. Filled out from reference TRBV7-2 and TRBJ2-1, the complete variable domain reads GAGVSQSPSNKVTEKGKDVELRCDPISGHTALYWYRQSLGQGLEFLIYFQGNSAPDKSGLPSDRFSAERTGGSVSTLTIQRTQQEDSAVYLCASSLDRKQFFGPGTRLTVL.

This CDR3 is CASSGRRRGANVLTF. The CDR3, as DNA: TGTGCCAGTAGTGGGCGTCGTAGAGGGGCCAACGTCCTGACTTTC. The chain links TRBV19 to TRBJ2-6; D gene ambiguous. CDR1 and CDR2 (germline): LNHDA, SQIVND (reference sequence). V lost 5 bases and J lost 4, with 12 bases in between. The CDR3 length is 15 residues.

The CDR3 protein is CASSPVRGAEEKLFF. CDR3 nucleotide sequence: TGTGCCAGCTCACCAGTCAGGGGAGCGGAAGAAAAACTGTTTTTT. J is TRBJ1-4 and V is TRBV18; a possible D gene is TRBD1 (6 bases). Germline V lookup: CDR1 KGHSH, CDR2 LQKENI. The CDR3 has 15 residues. V dropped 2 bases and J dropped 8 bases, with 15 bases sitting between them.

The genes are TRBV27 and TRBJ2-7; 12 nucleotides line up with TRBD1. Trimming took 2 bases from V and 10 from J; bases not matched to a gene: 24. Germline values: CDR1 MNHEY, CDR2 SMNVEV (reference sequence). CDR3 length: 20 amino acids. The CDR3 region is CASSLGEGTGGPQRRYTQYF. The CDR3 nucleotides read TGTGCCAGCAGTTTAGGGGAGGGGACAGGGGGCCCCCAGCGAAGATACACACAGTACTTC.

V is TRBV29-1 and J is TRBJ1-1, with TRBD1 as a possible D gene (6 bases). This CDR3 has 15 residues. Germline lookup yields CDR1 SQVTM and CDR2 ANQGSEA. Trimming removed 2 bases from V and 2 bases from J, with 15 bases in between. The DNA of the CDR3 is TGCAGCGTTGAACGTACAGGGAGACTCAACACTGAAGCTTTCTTT. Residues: CSVERTGRLNTEAFF.

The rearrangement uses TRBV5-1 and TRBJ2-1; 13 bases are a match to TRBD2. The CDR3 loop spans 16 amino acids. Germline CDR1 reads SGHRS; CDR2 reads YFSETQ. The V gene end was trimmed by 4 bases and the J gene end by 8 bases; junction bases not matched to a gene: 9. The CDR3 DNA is TGCGCCAGCAGCCTCAGGACTAGCGGGAGCGGCGATGAGCAGTTCTTC. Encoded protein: CASSLRTSGSGDEQFF.

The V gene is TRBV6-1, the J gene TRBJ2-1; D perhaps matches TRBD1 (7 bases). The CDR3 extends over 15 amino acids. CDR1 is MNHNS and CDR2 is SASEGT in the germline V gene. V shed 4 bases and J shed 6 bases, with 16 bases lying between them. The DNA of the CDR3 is TGTGCCAGCAGTGGAGGTCCAGGGGGGCCCAATGAGCAGTTCTTC. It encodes CASSGGPGGPNEQFF.

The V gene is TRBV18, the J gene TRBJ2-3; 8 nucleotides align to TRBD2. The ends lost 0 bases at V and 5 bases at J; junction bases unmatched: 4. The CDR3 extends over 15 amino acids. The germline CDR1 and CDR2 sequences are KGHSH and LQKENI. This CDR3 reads CASSPPSLAGDTQYF. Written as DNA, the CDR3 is TGTGCCAGCTCACCACCGAGCCTAGCGGGAGATACGCAGTATTTT.